A selection of T cell receptor beta chains follows, all from one sample in a study of blood T cell repertoires in COVID-19. Sequenced by immunoSEQ multiplex PCR; TCRdb stores in-frame clones only, minus some. The data show over 250,000 clones, 70% to 85% seen once. Sequences were obtained from peripheral blood. The receptors were gathered from a human donor with COVID-19, enrolled during active disease. The donor label of this sample is uncertain. CDR3s include the opening cysteine and the closing phenylalanine or tryptophan. D genes are given only for firm matches. Not all rows give a size; the values are once, few, many and, for expanded clones, a class.

cdr3_aa	cdr3_nt	v_call	j_call	d_call	clone_size
CASRVYSGNTIYF	TGTGCCAGTAGGGTCTACTCTGGAAACACCATATATTTT	TRBV19	TRBJ1-3	NA	NA
CASSPGQGERSPLHF	TGTGCCAGCTCACCCGGACAGGGAGAGCGGTCACCCCTCCACTTT	TRBV18	TRBJ1-6	TRBD1	NA
CASSLADGANVLTF	TGTGCCAGCAGCTTGGCGGATGGGGCCAACGTCCTGACTTTC	TRBV7-3	TRBJ2-6	NA	once
CASSQVPETEAFF	TGTGCCAGCAGCCAAGTCCCAGAAACTGAAGCTTTCTTT	TRBV3-1/TRBV3-2	TRBJ1-1	NA	NA
CASSLPATGVNSPLHF	TGTGCCAGCAGTCTCCCAGCGACAGGGGTGAATTCACCCCTCCACTTT	TRBV28	TRBJ1-6	TRBD1	NA
CATRDRVRWISTEAFF	TGTGCGACGCGGGACAGGGTAAGGTGGATTAGCACTGAAGCTTTCTTT	TRBV19	TRBJ1-1	TRBD1	NA
CAWSPGRGNTEAFF	TGTGCCTGGAGTCCTGGGAGGGGGAACACTGAAGCTTTCTTT	TRBV30	TRBJ1-1	NA	NA
CASSQGGAGLTEQFF	TGTGCCAGCAGCCAAGGGGGCGCGGGACTCACTGAGCAGTTCTTC	TRBV7-2	TRBJ2-1	NA	NA
CASSRTSARIADTQYF	TGTGCCAGCAGCCGGACTAGCGCGAGAATAGCAGATACGCAGTATTTT	TRBV5-6	TRBJ2-3	TRBD2	NA
CSVVWRGGSTDTQYF	TGCAGCGTTGTTTGGCGGGGGGGGAGCACAGATACGCAGTATTTT	TRBV29-1	TRBJ2-3	TRBD2	NA
CASSPPGPGGVTYEQYF	TGTGCCAGCAGTCCCCCCGGACCGGGGGGGGTGACCTACGAGCAGTACTTC	TRBV28	TRBJ2-7	TRBD2	NA
CAWEEGDTIYF	TGTGCCTGGGAAGAGGGGGACACCATATATTTT	TRBV30	TRBJ1-3	NA	NA
CASSFGWDNEQFF	TGTGCCAGCAGTTTCGGGTGGGACAATGAGCAGTTCTTC	TRBV28	TRBJ2-1	NA	NA
CASSPDRGSYEQYF	TGTGCCAGCAGCCCCGACAGGGGCTCCTACGAGCAGTACTTC	TRBV7-2	TRBJ2-7	TRBD1	NA
CASSKGRQFFSGANVLTF	TGTGCCAGCAGCAAAGGAAGACAGTTTTTCTCTGGGGCCAACGTCCTGACTTTC	TRBV21-1	TRBJ2-6	NA	NA
CASSFRTSWSNEQFF	TGTGCCAGCAGCTTTAGGACTAGCTGGAGCAATGAGCAGTTCTTC	TRBV7-2	TRBJ2-1	TRBD2	NA
CASSQVGGGQPQHF	TGTGCCAGCAGCCAAGTGGGGGGGGGTCAGCCCCAGCATTTT	TRBV3-1/TRBV3-2	TRBJ1-5	NA	NA
CASSPRGQGRGQFF	TGTGCCAGCAGCCCGAGAGGACAGGGGAGGGGGCAGTTCTTC	TRBV3-1/TRBV3-2	TRBJ2-1	TRBD1	NA
CSASRYSQETQYF	TGCAGTGCTAGTCGGTACAGCCAAGAGACCCAGTACTTC	TRBV20-1	TRBJ2-5	NA	NA
CASSIDLGGGGGYTF	TGTGCCAGTAGTATAGATCTGGGCGGGGGCGGCGGCTACACCTTC	TRBV19	TRBJ1-2	NA	once
CASSVAGSSGSTDTQYF	TGTGCCAGCAGCGTAGCTGGTAGTAGCGGGAGCACAGATACGCAGTATTTT	TRBV9	TRBJ2-3	TRBD2	NA
CASSQTSGPTDTQYF	TGTGCCAGCAGCCAGACTAGCGGACCCACTGATACGCAGTATTTT	TRBV4-2	TRBJ2-3	TRBD2	NA
CASSPPASRGANVLTF	TGTGCCAGCAGCCCACCAGCGTCGAGAGGGGCCAACGTCCTGACTTTC	TRBV5-5	TRBJ2-6	NA	NA
CASSSYTGANTGELFF	TGTGCCAGCAGCTCTTATACAGGAGCGAACACCGGGGAGCTGTTTTTT	TRBV7-3	TRBJ2-2	NA	NA